The clone carrying this T cell receptor beta chain was counted between two and nine times. Its antigen remains unidentified. This CDR3 comprises 17 residues. With V trimmed by 5 bases and J by 4 bases, 17 bases remained unmatched. Germline loops: CDR1 SQVTM, CDR2 ANQGSEA. The data originate from a study of T-cell memory formation after mild COVID-19. Study-wide findings and caveats: Some clones that responded were present in memory (sampled pre-infection), which suggests cross-reactive memory joined. CD8+ contracting clones occupied EMRA, while CD4+ ones occupied mainly CM and EM.

TCRdb called the 5' RACE reads again in MiXCR, with one record for every CDR3 protein. The sample records about half a million distinct CDR3 sequences, roughly 20% being singletons. The specimen sequenced was PBMCs or a T cell subset sorted from them (not recorded which). The J gene is TRBJ2-1, the V gene TRBV29-1; 7 nucleotides line up with TRBD2. The source is an adult woman who had mild COVID-19 (a few samples of this study predate the infection). Cell type and time point are not known. The CDR3 region has the DNA TGCAGCGTTCGGGCAGGCCTTAGCTTGGGAGGGTACAATGAGCAGTTCTTC. It yields the protein CSVRAGLSLGGYNEQFF.